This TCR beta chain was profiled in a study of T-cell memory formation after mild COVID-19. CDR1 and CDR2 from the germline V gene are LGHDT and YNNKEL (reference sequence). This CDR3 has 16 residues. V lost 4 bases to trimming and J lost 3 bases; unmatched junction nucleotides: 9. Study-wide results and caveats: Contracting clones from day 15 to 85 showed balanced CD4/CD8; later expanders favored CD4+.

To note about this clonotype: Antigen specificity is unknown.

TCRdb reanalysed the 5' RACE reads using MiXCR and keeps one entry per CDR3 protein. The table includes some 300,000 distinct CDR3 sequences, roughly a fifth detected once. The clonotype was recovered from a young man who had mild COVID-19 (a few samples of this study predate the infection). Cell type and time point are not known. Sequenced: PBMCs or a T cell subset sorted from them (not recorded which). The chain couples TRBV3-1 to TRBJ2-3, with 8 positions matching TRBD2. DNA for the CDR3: TGTGCCAGCAGCCCTGCTCGCGGGGGGAGGACAGATACGCAGTATTTT. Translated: CASSPARGGRTDTQYF.